The clone carrying this T cell receptor beta chain was detected a few times. This sample is part of a study of blood T cell repertoires in COVID-19. Germline V gene data show CDR1 as SNHLY and CDR2 as FYNNEI. The CDR3 runs 14 residues. J was trimmed by 3 bases and V by 5 bases; bases with no gene match: 6. Repertoires were generated with immunoSEQ multiplex PCR, while TCRdb's copy carries only in-frame clones and drops some. The table has about 180,000 clones, approximately 82% seen once. The sequencing sample was made of PBMCs or T cells enriched from blood (not recorded which). This receptor was identified in a woman in her forties or fifties who had recovered from COVID-19. The chain employs TRBV2 and TRBJ2-7; 8 bases match TRBD1. The DNA of the CDR3 is TGTGCCAGCAGTCAACAGGGGGGAGGCTACGAGCAGTACTTC. As protein: CASSQQGGGYEQYF.